The clone carrying this T cell receptor (beta chain) has more than one count but fewer than ten. The antigen is undetermined. The data were taken from a study of PD-1 blockade in classical Hodgkin lymphoma. Whole-study findings and limits: In CD4+ cells, TCR diversity went up significantly by C4D1, but in CD8+ cells it did not.

Per germline, CDR1 SGHTA and CDR2 FQGTGA. Trimming removed 4 bases from V and 2 bases from J, with 7 bases in between. The CDR3 covers 13 residues. Clones were sequenced by immunoSEQ multiplex PCR, and TCRdb holds only the in-frame ones, with some missing. Among roughly 50,000 clones listed, around 91% were seen once. Time point of the sample: cycle 4 day 1 (C4D1), after around six weeks of nivolumab. Every patient experienced relapse after autologous stem cell transplantation, and brentuximab vedotin exposure varied. The TCR was taken from a human donor with classical Hodgkin lymphoma. The genes are TRBV7-3 and TRBJ2-3; no definite D call. The sequences come from peripheral blood mononuclear cells (PBMCs), collected before the fourth cycle of nivolumab. CDR3 bases: TGTGCCAGCAGCTCCGGATCCACAGATACGCAGTATTTT. This translates into CASSSGSTDTQYF.